This T cell receptor beta chain was observed in a study of T cell responses to AZD1222 COVID-19 vaccine. For this clone: The antigen remains unidentified.

Findings of the study overall: The span of vaccine-associated CD4 TCRs extended across spike, with dominance at 160-218 and 743-854. White British donors predominated, females outnumbered males, and clonal diversity was possibly underestimated. Spike-specific TCR breadth and depth were elevated following two AZD1222 doses.

The germline V and J ends were trimmed by 5 bases and 3 bases, with 13 bases remaining between them. CDR1 and CDR2 from the germline V gene are KGHSH and LQKENI. The CDR3 extends over 14 amino acids. Generated by immunoSEQ multiplex PCR, the TCRdb table keeps only in-frame clones and is missing some. The sample contains more than 150,000 clones, 88% of which appear only once. This rearrangement joins TRBV18 to TRBJ1-1, with D possibly TRBD1 on 6 matching bases. Sample: peripheral blood, taken after recovery from COVID-19. The source is an adult who had recovered from COVID-19. The CDR3 DNA is TGTGCCAGCTCATCAGACAGGACCTACACTGAAGCTTTCTTT. Its translation is CASSSDRTYTEAFF.